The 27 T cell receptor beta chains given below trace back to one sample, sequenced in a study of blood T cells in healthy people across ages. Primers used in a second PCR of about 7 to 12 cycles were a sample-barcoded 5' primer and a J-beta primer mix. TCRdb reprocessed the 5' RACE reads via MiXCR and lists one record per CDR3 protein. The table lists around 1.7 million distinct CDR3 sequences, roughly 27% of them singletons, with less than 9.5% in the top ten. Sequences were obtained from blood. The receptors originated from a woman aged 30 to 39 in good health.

CDR3 DNA: TGTGCCAGCAGCGTTAGCAGGAACACCGGGGAGCTGTTTTTT. It specifies CASSVSRNTGELFF. J is TRBJ2-2 and V is TRBV9, with no clear D. The CDR3 sequence is 14 residues long. V was trimmed by 2 bases and J by 1 base, leaving 6 bases between them. Germline V gene lookup returns CDR1 SGDLS and CDR2 YYNGEE.

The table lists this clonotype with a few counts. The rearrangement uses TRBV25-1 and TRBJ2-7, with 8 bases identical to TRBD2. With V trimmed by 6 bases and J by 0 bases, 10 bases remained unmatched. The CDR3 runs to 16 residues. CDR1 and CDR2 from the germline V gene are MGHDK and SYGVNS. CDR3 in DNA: TGTGCCAGCAGCCCAACTAGCGGACAAAGCTCCTACGAGCAGTACTTC. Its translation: CASSPTSGQSSYEQYF.

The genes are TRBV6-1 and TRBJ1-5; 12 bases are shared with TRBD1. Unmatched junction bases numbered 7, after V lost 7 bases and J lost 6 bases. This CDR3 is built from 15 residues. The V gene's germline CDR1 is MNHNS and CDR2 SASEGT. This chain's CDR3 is CASTRGQGAGQPQHF. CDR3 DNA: TGTGCCAGCACCCGGGGACAGGGGGCTGGTCAGCCCCAGCATTTT.

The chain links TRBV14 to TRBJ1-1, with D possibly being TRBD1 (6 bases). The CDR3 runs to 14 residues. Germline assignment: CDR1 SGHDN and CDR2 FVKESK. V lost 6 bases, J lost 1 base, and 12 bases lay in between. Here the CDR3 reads CASRRGTSNTEAFF. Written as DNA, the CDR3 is TGTGCCAGCAGGAGGGGGACCTCGAACACTGAAGCTTTCTTT.

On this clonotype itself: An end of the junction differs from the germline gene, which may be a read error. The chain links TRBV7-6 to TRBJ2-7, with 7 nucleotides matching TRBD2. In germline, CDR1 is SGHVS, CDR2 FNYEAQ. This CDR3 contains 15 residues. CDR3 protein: CVSSGQRGLSYEQYF. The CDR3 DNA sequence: TGTGTCAGCAGCGGCCAGCGGGGCCTCTCCTACGAGCAGTACTTC.

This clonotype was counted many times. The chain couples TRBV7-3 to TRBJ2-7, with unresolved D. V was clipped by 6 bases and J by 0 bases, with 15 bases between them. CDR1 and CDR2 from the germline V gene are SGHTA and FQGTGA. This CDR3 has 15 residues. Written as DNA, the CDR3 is TGTGCCAGCAGTCCCTACAACTCCAACTCCTACGAGCAGTACTTC. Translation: CASSPYNSNSYEQYF.

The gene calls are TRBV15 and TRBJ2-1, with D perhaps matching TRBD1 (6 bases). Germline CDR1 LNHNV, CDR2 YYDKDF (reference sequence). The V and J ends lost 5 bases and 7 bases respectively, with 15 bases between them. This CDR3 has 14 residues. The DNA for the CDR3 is TGTGCCACCAGCGAACAAACCAGGGGAAATGAGCAGTTCTTC. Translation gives CATSEQTRGNEQFF.

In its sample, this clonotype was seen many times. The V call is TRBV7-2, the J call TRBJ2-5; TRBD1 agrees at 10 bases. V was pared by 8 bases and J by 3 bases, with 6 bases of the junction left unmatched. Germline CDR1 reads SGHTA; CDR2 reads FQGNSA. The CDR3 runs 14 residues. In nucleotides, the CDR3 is TGTGCCAGCGTTCCCGGGACAGGGGAAGAGACCCAGTACTTC. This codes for CASVPGTGEETQYF.

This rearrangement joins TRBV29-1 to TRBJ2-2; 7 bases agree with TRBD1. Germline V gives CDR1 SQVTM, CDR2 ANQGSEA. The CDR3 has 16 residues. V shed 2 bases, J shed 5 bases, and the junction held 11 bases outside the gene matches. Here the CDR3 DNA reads TGCAGCGTTGAAAATGGCGCAGGGGGTAGAACCGGGGAGCTGTTTTTT. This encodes CSVENGAGGRTGELFF.

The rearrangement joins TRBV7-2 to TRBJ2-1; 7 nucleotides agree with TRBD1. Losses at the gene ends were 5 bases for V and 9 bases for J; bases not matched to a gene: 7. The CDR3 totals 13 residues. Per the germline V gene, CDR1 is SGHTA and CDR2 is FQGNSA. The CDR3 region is CASSRTGGVEQFF. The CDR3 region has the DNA TGTGCCAGCAGCCGGACAGGTGGTGTTGAGCAGTTCTTC.

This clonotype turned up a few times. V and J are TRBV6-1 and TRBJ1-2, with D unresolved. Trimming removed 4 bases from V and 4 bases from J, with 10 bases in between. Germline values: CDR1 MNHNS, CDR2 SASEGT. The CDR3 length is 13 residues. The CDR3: CASSGVRTYGYTF. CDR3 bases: TGTGCCAGCAGTGGTGTCCGCACCTATGGCTACACCTTC.

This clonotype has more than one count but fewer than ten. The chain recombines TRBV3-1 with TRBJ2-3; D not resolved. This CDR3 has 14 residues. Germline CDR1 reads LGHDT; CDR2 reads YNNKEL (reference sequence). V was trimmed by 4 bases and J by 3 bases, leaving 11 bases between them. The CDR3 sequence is CASSPQTLTDTQYF. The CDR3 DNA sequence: TGTGCCAGCAGCCCCCAGACTCTTACAGATACGCAGTATTTT.

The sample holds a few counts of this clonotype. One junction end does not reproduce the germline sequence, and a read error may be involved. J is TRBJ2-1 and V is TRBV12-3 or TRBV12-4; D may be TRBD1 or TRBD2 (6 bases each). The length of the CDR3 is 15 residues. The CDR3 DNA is TGTGCCAGCAGCTTAGGGGGGACCGCTTTCAATGAGCAGTTCTTC. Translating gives CASSLGGTAFNEQFF.

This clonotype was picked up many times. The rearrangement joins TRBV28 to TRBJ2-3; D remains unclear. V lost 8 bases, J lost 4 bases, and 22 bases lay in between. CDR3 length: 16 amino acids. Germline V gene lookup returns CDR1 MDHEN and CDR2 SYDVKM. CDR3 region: CASQNSRQIAPDTQYF. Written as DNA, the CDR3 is TGTGCCAGCCAAAACTCTAGGCAGATCGCCCCAGATACGCAGTATTTT.

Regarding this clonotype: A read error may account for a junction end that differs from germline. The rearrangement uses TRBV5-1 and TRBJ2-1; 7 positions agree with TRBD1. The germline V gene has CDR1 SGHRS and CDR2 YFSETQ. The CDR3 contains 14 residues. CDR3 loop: CASSWDSSCNEQFF. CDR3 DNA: TGCGCCAGCAGCTGGGACAGCTCCTGCAATGAGCAGTTCTTC. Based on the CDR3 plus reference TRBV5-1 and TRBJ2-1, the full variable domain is KAGVTQTPRYLIKTRGQQVTLSCSPISGHRSVSWYQQTPGQGLQFLFEYFSETQRNKGNFPGRFSGRQFSNSRSEMNVSTLELGDSALYLCASSWDSSCNEQFFGPGTRLTVL.

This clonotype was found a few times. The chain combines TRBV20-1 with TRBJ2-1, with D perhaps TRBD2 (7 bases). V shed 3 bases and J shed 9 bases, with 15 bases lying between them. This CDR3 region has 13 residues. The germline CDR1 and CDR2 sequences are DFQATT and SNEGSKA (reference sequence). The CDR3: CSASKGGGAEQFF. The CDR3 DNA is TGCAGTGCTAGTAAGGGGGGGGGAGCTGAGCAGTTCTTC.

CDR3 sequence (DNA): TGTGCCACCTCAGGGATGAGGCGCGAGCAGTACTTC. This encodes CATSGMRREQYF. The chain carries TRBV2 and TRBJ2-7, with a tentative D call TRBD1 (5 bases). This CDR3 spans 12 amino acids. CDR1 and CDR2 (germline): SNHLY, FYNNEI. The ends were cut back, 10 bases at V and 6 bases at J, with 16 bases in the middle.

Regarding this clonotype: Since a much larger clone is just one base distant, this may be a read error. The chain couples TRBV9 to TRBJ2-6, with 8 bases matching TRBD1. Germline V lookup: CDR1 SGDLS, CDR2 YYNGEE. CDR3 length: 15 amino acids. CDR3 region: CASSAGGAGTNVLTF. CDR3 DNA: TGTGCCAGCAGCGCAGGGGGCGCTGGGACCAACGTCCTGACTTTC.

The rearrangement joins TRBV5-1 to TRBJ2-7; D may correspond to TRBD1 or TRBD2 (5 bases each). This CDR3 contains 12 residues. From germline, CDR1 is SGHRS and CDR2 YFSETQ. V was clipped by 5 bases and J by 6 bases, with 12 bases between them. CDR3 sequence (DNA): TGCGCCAGCAGGACGGGGCCGTTCGAGCAGTACTTC. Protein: CASRTGPFEQYF.

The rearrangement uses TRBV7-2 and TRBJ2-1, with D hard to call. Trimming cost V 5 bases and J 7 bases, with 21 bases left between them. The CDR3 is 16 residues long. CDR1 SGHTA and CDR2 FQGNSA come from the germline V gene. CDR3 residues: CASSPSALFGTNEQFF. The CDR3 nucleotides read TGTGCCAGCAGCCCTAGTGCGTTGTTCGGTACAAATGAGCAGTTCTTC.

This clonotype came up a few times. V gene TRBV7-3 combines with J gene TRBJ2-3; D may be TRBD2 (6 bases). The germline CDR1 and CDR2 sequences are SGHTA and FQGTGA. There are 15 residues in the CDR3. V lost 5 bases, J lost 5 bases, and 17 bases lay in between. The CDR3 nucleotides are TGTGCCAGCAGCCCCCGAGGGCGGGGTAGAGATACGCAGTATTTT. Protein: CASSPRGRGRDTQYF.

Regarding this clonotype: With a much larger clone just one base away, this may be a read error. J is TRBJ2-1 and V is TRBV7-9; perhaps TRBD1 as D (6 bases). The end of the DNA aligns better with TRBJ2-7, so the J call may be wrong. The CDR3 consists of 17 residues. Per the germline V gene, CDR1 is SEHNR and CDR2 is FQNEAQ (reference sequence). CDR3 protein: CASSLAWQGKAYNEQYF. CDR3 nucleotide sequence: TGTGCCAGCAGCTTAGCCTGGCAGGGGAAGGCCTACAATGAGCAGTACTTC.

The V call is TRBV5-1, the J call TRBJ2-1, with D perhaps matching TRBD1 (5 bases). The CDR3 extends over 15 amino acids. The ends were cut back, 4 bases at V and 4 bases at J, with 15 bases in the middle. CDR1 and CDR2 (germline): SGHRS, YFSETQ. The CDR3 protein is CASSGAPGLYNEQFF. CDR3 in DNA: TGCGCCAGCAGCGGGGCCCCGGGTCTATACAATGAGCAGTTCTTC. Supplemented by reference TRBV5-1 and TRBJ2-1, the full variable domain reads KAGVTQTPRYLIKTRGQQVTLSCSPISGHRSVSWYQQTPGQGLQFLFEYFSETQRNKGNFPGRFSGRQFSNSRSEMNVSTLELGDSALYLCASSGAPGLYNEQFFGPGTRLTVL.

This chain's CDR3 is CASTTPTGYNSPLHF. The CDR3 DNA reads TGTGCCAGCACCACCCCGACGGGCTATAATTCACCCCTCCACTTT. The rearrangement joins TRBV7-2 to TRBJ1-6; D uncertain. Germline values: CDR1 SGHTA, CDR2 FQGNSA. This CDR3 has 15 residues. V lost 7 bases and J 3 bases, leaving 13 bases between the germline ends.

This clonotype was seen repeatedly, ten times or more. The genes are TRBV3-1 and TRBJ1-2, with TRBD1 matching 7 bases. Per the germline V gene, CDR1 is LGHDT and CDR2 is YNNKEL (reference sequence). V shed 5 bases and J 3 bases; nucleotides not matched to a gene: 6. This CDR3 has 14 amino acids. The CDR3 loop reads CASSETGSDYGYTF. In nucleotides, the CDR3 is TGTGCCAGCAGCGAGACAGGGAGTGACTATGGCTACACCTTC.

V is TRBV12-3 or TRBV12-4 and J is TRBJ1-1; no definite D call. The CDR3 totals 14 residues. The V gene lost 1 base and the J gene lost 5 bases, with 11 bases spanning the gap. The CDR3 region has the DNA TGTGCCAGCAGTTTAGTTGTCAGCCTGACTGAAGCTTTCTTT. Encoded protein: CASSLVVSLTEAFF.

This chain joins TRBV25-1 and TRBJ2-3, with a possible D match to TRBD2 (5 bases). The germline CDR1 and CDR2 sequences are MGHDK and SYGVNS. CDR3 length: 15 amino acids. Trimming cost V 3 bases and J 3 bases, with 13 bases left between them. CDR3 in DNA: TGTGCCAGCAGTGACCGCGACCGGAGGACAGATACGCAGTATTTT. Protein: CASSDRDRRTDTQYF.